This TCR beta chain was captured in a study of cytomegalovirus exposure and HLA in healthy donors. As to this clone: Antigen unknown.

With 60 Vbeta and 13 Jbeta primers, the PCR was carried out. Generated by immunoSEQ multiplex PCR, the TCRdb table keeps only in-frame clones and is missing some. The sample lists 120,000 to 150,000 clones, roughly 9.4% occurring once. V was clipped by 0 bases and J by 0 bases, with 6 bases between them. This CDR3 comprises 15 residues. The germline V gene has CDR1 MGHRA and CDR2 YSYEKL. Nominally healthy donors were sampled, though unrecorded immune exposures were likely. The study's findings and limits: Later analysis identified a missense DCLRE1C variant that was linked to TCR beta V- and J-gene trimming. Altogether, around 160 TCR beta chains were recorded as cytomegalovirus-associated. It was reported that the classifier diagnosed cytomegalovirus status with high specificity and sensitivity in both the original and validation cohorts.

V usage is TRBV4-1 and J usage is TRBJ1-3; D gene ambiguous. Material: PBMCs. This clonotype was sampled from a male donor in good health and CMV-seronegative. CDR3 sequence: CASSQDRHSGNTIYF. CDR3 coding DNA: TGCGCCAGCAGCCAAGACAGACACTCTGGAAACACCATATATTTT.